A selection of T cell receptor beta chains follows, all from one sample in a study of blood T cell repertoires in COVID-19. Libraries were prepared by immunoSEQ multiplex PCR; TCRdb keeps only in-frame clonotypes and omits some of them. Counted here are fewer than 300,000 clones, over 75% occurring once; the ten biggest clones make up roughly 8.6%. Material: peripheral blood. The receptors come from a human donor in a cohort sampled during active COVID-19. Both conserved end residues are part of each CDR3. A D gene is named only where the DNA matches it firmly. Clone size, where shown, is once, few, many, or a class for clones that have expanded.

TRBV19	.	TRBJ1-2	.	CASTTVAPIGYTF	TGTGCCAGTACAACGGTTGCACCTATTGGCTACACCTTC
TRBV24-1	.	TRBJ2-1	.	CATSGTSVAGGLNNEQFF	TGTGCCACCAGTGGGACTAGCGTGGCAGGGGGCCTTAACAATGAGCAGTTCTTC
TRBV18	TRBD1	TRBJ2-2	once	CASSPDARQGKTGELFF	TGTGCCAGCTCACCCGACGCACGACAGGGGAAGACCGGGGAGCTGTTTTTT
TRBV5-4	TRBD1	TRBJ1-2	.	CASSSSVGTGVFRGYTF	TGTGCCAGCAGCTCAAGTGTAGGGACAGGGGTTTTCCGTGGCTACACCTTC
TRBV5-5	.	TRBJ2-3	.	CASSFGSRYPDTQYF	TGTGCCAGCAGCTTTGGCTCCCGTTATCCAGATACGCAGTATTTT
TRBV14	.	TRBJ2-7	.	CASSHPMVASEQYF	TGTGCCAGCAGCCACCCGATGGTAGCGAGCGAGCAGTACTTC
TRBV27	TRBD2	TRBJ2-1	.	CASRSSGGAYEQFF	TGTGCCAGCAGGTCTAGCGGGGGGGCCTATGAGCAGTTCTTC
TRBV2	TRBD1	TRBJ2-2	.	CASSVRTGGTGELFF	TGTGCCAGCAGTGTCAGGACAGGGGGCACCGGGGAGCTGTTTTTT
TRBV7-2	.	TRBJ1-2	.	CASSLVGQGSGYTF	TGTGCCAGCAGCTTAGTGGGTCAGGGCAGCGGCTACACCTTC
TRBV18	.	TRBJ2-6	once	CASSPIGSLSGANVLTF	TGTGCCAGCTCACCCATCGGGAGTCTCTCTGGGGCCAACGTCCTGACTTTC
TRBV5-1	TRBD2	TRBJ2-5	.	CASSRRSGTSQETQYF	TGCGCCAGCAGCAGAAGGTCCGGGACTAGCCAAGAGACCCAGTACTTC
TRBV6-4	TRBD1	TRBJ2-7	.	CASSVETGVPYEQYF	TGTGCCAGCAGTGTGGAGACAGGGGTACCCTACGAGCAGTACTTC
TRBV10-3	.	TRBJ1-1	.	CAISVLPENTEAFF	TGTGCCATCAGTGTTCTCCCAGAGAACACTGAAGCTTTCTTT
TRBV12-3/TRBV12-4	.	TRBJ1-4	.	CASSLAQAEKLFF	TGTGCCAGCAGTTTAGCGCAGGCTGAAAAACTGTTTTTT
TRBV9	.	TRBJ1-1	.	CASSVVPSGTEAFF	TGTGCCAGCAGCGTAGTTCCCTCGGGCACTGAAGCTTTCTTT
TRBV24-1	TRBD2	TRBJ2-7	.	CATSDRGTSGDLSYEQYF	TGTGCCACCAGTGACCGTGGGACTAGCGGTGATCTCTCCTACGAGCAGTACTTC
TRBV29-1	.	TRBJ2-1	.	CSVERTGYNEQFF	TGCAGCGTTGAAAGAACAGGATACAATGAGCAGTTCTTC
TRBV11-2	.	TRBJ1-5	.	CASSPSTSSGTDNQPQHF	TGTGCCAGCAGCCCTTCAACTAGCTCCGGGACGGATAATCAGCCCCAGCATTTT
TRBV5-1	.	TRBJ1-1	.	CASSLAPRLENTEAFF	TGCGCCAGCAGCTTGGCCCCCCGGCTAGAGAACACTGAAGCTTTCTTT
TRBV25-1	.	TRBJ1-2	once	CASSPPIAGAYNGYTF	TGTGCCAGCAGCCCCCCCATTGCGGGGGCGTATAATGGCTACACCTTC
TRBV7-6	.	TRBJ2-7	.	CASRDTLSSYEQYF	TGTGCCAGCAGAGACACCCTGAGCTCCTACGAGCAGTACTTC
TRBV6-6	.	TRBJ1-4	.	CASSPGATNEKLFF	TGTGCCAGCAGTCCGGGGGCAACTAATGAAAAACTGTTTTTT
TRBV6-6	TRBD1	TRBJ2-1	.	CASRPTGGEHNEQFF	TGTGCCAGCAGGCCCACAGGGGGCGAACACAATGAGCAGTTCTTC
TRBV6-2/TRBV6-3	TRBD1	TRBJ1-5	.	CASSSRQGGNQPQHF	TGTGCCAGCAGTTCAAGACAGGGCGGCAATCAGCCCCAGCATTTT
TRBV7-9	TRBD2	TRBJ2-5	.	CASSPRLAAPQETQYF	TGTGCCAGCAGCCCGAGACTAGCGGCACCTCAAGAGACCCAGTACTTC
TRBV11-2	.	TRBJ2-7	.	CASSAERGYEQYF	TGTGCCAGCAGCGCAGAGAGAGGCTACGAGCAGTACTTC
TRBV19	TRBD1	TRBJ2-7	.	CASNPRTGGVYEQYF	TGTGCCAGTAACCCCCGGACAGGGGGAGTCTACGAGCAGTACTTC
TRBV5-1	TRBD2	TRBJ2-3	.	CASRAGVGGRSTFRATDTQYF	TGCGCCAGCAGGGCGGGAGTAGGTGGTCGTTCAACTTTCCGCGCCACAGATACGCAGTATTTT
TRBV19	TRBD2	TRBJ2-1	few	CASSIGAGGPNEQFF	TGTGCCAGTAGTATTGGAGCGGGAGGGCCCAATGAGCAGTTCTTC
TRBV5-4	TRBD2	TRBJ2-6	.	CASSSGGKTGANVLTF	TGTGCCAGCAGCTCCGGGGGGAAAACTGGGGCCAACGTCCTGACTTTC
TRBV3-1/TRBV3-2	.	TRBJ2-1	.	CASSQDRPDPGLHEQFF	TGTGCCAGCAGCCAAGATCGCCCGGACCCGGGGTTACATGAGCAGTTCTTC
TRBV7-3	.	TRBJ1-1	.	CASSLIPGSTEAFF	TGTGCCAGCAGCTTAATACCGGGGAGCACTGAAGCTTTCTTT
TRBV12-3/TRBV12-4	.	TRBJ1-2	.	CASSLYGGGYTF	TGTGCCAGCAGTTTATATGGGGGGGGCTACACCTTC
TRBV6-2/TRBV6-3	.	TRBJ1-2	.	CASSYSVRRDGYTF	TGTGCCAGCAGTTACTCTGTCAGACGGGATGGCTACACCTTC
TRBV4-3	TRBD2	TRBJ2-7	.	CASSQGAASGGAAEQYF	TGCGCCAGCAGCCAAGGGGCCGCTAGCGGGGGGGCCGCCGAGCAGTACTTC
TRBV20-1	TRBD1	TRBJ1-5	.	CSASSRGLGNQPQHF	TGCAGTGCTAGTTCCAGGGGGCTCGGCAATCAGCCCCAGCATTTT
TRBV29-1	.	TRBJ2-1	.	CSGIRTIGENNEQFF	TGCAGCGGGATTCGAACGATCGGGGAGAACAATGAGCAGTTCTTC
TRBV6-5	.	TRBJ1-2	.	CASRRDTELYGYTF	TGTGCCAGCAGGAGGGACACTGAACTCTATGGCTACACCTTC
TRBV4-1	.	TRBJ1-2	.	CASSQAGTYGYTF	TGCGCCAGCAGCCAAGCCGGGACTTATGGCTACACCTTC
TRBV19	.	TRBJ1-2	medium-sized	CASSIDAMGGLTWNYGYTF	TGTGCCAGTAGTATAGATGCTATGGGAGGGCTTACCTGGAACTATGGCTACACCTTC
TRBV7-3	TRBD1	TRBJ2-2	.	CASSPLQGAGELFF	TGTGCCAGCAGTCCCCTACAGGGGGCCGGGGAGCTGTTTTTT
TRBV29-1	.	TRBJ2-7	.	CSVLQSYEQYF	TGCAGCGTTCTGCAGTCCTACGAGCAGTACTTC
TRBV2	TRBD1	TRBJ1-4	.	CASSKAQGAREKLFF	TGTGCCAGCTCCAAGGCACAGGGGGCGCGTGAAAAACTGTTTTTT
TRBV19	TRBD2	TRBJ2-1	.	CASSIDTSGMGRYNEQFF	TGTGCCAGTAGTATAGATACTAGCGGGATGGGGCGCTACAATGAGCAGTTCTTC